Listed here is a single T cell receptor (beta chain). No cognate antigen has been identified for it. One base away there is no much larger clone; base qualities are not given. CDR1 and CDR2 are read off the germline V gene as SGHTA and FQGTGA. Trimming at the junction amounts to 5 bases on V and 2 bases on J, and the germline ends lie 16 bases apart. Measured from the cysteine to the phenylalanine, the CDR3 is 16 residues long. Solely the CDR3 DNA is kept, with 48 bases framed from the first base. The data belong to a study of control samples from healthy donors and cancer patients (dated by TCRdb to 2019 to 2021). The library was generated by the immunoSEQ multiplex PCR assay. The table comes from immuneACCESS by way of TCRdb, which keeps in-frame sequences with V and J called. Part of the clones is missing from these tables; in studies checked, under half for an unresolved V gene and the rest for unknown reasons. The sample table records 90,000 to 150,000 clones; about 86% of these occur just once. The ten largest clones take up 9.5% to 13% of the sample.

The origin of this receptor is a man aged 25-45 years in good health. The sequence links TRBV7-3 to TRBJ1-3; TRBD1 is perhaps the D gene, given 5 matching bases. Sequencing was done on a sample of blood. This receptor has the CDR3 CASSPRGGVPGNTIYF. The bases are TGTGCCAGCAGCCCTAGGGGAGGGGTTCCTGGAAACACCATATATTTT.